The TCR beta chain described here comes from a study of control samples from healthy donors and cancer patients. Sequenced by immunoSEQ multiplex PCR; TCRdb stores in-frame clones only, minus some. The table lists 120,000 or so clones, about nine tenths of them singletons. Germline V gene lookup returns CDR1 SGHNT and CDR2 YENEEA. The CDR3 totals 14 residues. With 5 bases removed from V and 10 bases from J, the gap between germline ends came to 15 bases. The sequenced material came from blood. This clonotype originated in a man in his forties in good health. The chain recombines TRBV11-3 with TRBJ1-6; D gene uncertain. CDR3 DNA sequence: TGTGCCAGCAGCCGTCTCCCGGGAGGCTCACCCCTCCACTTT. This gives the protein CASSRLPGGSPLHF.